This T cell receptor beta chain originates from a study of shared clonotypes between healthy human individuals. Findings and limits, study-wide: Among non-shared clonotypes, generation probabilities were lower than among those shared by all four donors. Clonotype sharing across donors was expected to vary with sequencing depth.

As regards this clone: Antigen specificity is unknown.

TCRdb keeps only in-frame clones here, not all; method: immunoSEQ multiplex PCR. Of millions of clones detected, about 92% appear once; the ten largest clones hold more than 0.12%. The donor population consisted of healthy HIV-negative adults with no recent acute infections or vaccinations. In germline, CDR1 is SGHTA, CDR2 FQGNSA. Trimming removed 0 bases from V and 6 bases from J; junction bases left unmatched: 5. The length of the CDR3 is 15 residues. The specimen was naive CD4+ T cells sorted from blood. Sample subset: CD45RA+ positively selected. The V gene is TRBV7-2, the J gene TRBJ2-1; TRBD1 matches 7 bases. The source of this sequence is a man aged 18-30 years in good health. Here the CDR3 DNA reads TGTGCCAGCAGCTTAGCGATGGGACAGTTCAATGAGCAGTTCTTC. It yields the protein CASSLAMGQFNEQFF.